Sequencing of this T cell receptor (beta chain) was carried out in a study of beta chain features in type 1 diabetes. Notes on the study in general: In comparison with healthy donors, patients had naive, central memory and Treg TCRB repertoires that appeared more similar.

Worth noting for this clone: As yet, its antigen is unknown.

The isolated RNA, all of it, was reverse transcribed, so expressed TCRB transcripts were what got sequenced. Profiling relied on immunoSEQ multiplex PCR, and the TCRdb table lists in-frame clones only, not all of them. The sample holds approximately 17,000 clones; approximately 55% are singletons and the top ten take 0.45% to 0.55%. Germline V CDR1 and CDR2: SGHRS, YFSETQ. The CDR3 has 17 residues. J lost 1 base, V lost 3 bases, and 5 bases had no gene match. The V gene is TRBV5-1, the J gene TRBJ2-6; 9 bases are shared with TRBD1. The TCR originated in a woman aged 18-35 years in good health. Sequencing was carried out using stem cell memory CD4+ T cells from blood. CDR3 region: CASSSGTGFSGANVLTF. Written as DNA, the CDR3 is TGCGCCAGCAGCTCCGGGACAGGGTTTTCTGGGGCCAACGTCCTGACTTTC.